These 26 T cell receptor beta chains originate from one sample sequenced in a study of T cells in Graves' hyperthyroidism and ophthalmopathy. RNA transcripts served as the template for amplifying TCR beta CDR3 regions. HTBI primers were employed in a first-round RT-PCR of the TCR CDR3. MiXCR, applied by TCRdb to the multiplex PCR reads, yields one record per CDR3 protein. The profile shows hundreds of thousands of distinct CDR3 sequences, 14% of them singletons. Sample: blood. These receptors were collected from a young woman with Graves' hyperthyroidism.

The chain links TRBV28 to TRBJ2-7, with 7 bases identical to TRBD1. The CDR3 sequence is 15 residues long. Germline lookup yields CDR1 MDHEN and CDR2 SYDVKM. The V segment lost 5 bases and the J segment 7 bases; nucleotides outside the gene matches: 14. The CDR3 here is CASSALTGSNREQYF. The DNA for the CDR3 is TGTGCCAGCAGTGCACTGACAGGGTCGAATCGGGAGCAGTACTTC.

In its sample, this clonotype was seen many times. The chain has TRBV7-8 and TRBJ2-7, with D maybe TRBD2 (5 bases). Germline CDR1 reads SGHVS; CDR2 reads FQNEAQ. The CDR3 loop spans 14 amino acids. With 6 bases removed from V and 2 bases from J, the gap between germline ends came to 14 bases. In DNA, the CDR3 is TGTGCCAGCAGTCACAAGCGGTGGCCCTACGAGCAGTACTTC. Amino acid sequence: CASSHKRWPYEQYF.

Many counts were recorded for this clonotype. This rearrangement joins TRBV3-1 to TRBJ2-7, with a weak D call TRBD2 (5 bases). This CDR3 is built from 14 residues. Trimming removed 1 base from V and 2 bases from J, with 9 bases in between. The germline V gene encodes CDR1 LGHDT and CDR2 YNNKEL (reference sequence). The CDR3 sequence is CASSQASGTYEQYF. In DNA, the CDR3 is TGTGCCAGCAGCCAAGCCTCCGGGACCTACGAGCAGTACTTC.

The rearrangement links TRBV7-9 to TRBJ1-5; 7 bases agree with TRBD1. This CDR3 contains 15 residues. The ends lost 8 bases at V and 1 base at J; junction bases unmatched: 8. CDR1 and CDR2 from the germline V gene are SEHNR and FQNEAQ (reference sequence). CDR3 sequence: CASSKDRESNQPQHF. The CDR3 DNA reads TGTGCCAGCTCCAAAGACAGGGAGAGCAATCAGCCCCAGCATTTT.

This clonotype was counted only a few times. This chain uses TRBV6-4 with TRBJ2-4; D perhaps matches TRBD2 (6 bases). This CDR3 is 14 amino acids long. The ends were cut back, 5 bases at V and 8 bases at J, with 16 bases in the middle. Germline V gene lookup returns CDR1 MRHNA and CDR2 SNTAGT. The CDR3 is CASSRAGWEDIQYF. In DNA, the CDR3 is TGTGCCAGCAGTAGAGCGGGTTGGGAAGACATTCAGTACTTC.

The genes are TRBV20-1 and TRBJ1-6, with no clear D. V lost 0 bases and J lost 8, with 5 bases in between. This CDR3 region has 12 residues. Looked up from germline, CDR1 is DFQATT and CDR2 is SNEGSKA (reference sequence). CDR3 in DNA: TGCAGTGCTAGAGAAGCAGATTCACCCCTCCACTTT. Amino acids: CSAREADSPLHF.

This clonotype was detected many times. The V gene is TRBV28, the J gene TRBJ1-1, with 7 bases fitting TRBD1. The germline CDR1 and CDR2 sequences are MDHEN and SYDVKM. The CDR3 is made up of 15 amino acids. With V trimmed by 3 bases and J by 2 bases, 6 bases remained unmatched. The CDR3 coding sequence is TGTGCCAGCAGTTTTGAGGGGGCGGGCAACACTGAAGCTTTCTTT. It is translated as CASSFEGAGNTEAFF. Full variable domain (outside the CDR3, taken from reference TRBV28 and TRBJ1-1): DVKVTQSSRYLVKRTGEKVFLECVQDMDHENMFWYRQDPGLGLRLIYFSYDVKMKEKGDIPEGYSVSREKKERFSLILESASTNQTSMYLCASSFEGAGNTEAFFGQGTRLTVV.

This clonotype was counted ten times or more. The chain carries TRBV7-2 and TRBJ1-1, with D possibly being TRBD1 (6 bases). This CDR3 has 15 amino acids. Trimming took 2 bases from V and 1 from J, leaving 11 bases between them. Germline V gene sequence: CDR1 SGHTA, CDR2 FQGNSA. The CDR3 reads CASSLMGGANTEAFF. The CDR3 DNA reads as TGTGCCAGCAGCTTAATGGGGGGCGCGAACACTGAAGCTTTCTTT.

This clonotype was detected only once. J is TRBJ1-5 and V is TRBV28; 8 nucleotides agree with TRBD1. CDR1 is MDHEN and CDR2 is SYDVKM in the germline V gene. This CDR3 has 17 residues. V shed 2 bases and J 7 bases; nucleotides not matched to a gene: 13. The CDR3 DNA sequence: TGTGCCAGCAGTTTAGGCGGGACAGGCCTTTCGGGACAGCCCCAGCATTTT. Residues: CASSLGGTGLSGQPQHF.

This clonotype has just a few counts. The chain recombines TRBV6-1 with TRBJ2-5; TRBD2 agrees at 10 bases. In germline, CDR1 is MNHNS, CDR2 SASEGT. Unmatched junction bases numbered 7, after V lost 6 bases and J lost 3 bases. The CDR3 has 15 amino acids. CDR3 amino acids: CASSPGLARKETQYF. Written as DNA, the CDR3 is TGTGCCAGCAGCCCGGGACTAGCGAGAAAAGAGACCCAGTACTTC.

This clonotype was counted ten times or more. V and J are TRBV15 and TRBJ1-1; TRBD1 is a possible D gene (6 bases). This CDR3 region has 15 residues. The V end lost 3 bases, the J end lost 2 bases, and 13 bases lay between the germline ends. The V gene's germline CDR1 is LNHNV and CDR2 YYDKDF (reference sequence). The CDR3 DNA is TGTGCCACCAGCAGTGAAGGACAGCTAAACACTGAAGCTTTCTTT. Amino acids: CATSSEGQLNTEAFF.

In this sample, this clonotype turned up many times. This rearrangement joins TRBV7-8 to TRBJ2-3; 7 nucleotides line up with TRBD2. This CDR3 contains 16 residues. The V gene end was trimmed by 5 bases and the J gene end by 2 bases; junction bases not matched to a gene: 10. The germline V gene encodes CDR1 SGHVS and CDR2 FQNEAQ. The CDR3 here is CASSPKEGRATDTQYF. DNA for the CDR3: TGTGCCAGCAGCCCCAAGGAAGGGAGGGCCACAGATACGCAGTATTTT.

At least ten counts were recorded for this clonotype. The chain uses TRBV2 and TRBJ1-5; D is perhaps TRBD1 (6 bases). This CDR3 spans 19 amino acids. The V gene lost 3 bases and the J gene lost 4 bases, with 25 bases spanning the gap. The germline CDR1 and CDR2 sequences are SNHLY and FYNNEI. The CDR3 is CASSENRAPPGCRNQPQHF. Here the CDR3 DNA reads TGTGCCAGCAGTGAGAACAGGGCCCCCCCGGGATGCCGGAATCAGCCCCAGCATTTT.

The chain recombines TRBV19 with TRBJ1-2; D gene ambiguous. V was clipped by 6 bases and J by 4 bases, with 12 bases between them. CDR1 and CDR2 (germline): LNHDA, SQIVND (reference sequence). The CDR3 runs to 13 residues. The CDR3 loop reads CASSWKTLYGYTF. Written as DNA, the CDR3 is TGTGCCAGTAGCTGGAAGACACTCTATGGCTACACCTTC.

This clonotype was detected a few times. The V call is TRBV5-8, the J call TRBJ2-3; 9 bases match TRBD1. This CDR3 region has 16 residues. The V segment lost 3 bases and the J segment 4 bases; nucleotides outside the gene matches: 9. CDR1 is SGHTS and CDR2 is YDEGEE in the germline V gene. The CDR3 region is CASSSEGTGIADTQYF. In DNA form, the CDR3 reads TGTGCCAGCAGCTCCGAAGGGACAGGGATTGCAGATACGCAGTATTTT. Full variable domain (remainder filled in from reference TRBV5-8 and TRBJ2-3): EAGVTQSPTHLIKTRGQQATLRCSPISGHTSVYWYQQALGLGLQFLLWYDEGEERNRGNFPPRFSGRQFPNYSSELNVNALELEDSALYLCASSSEGTGIADTQYFGPGTRLTVL.

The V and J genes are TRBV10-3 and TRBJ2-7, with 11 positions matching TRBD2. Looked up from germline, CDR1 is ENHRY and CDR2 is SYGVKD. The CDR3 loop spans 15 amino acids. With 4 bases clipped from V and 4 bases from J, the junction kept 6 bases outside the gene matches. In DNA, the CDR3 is TGTGCCATCAGTGGGAAGACTAGCGGGATATACGAGCAGTACTTC. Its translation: CAISGKTSGIYEQYF.

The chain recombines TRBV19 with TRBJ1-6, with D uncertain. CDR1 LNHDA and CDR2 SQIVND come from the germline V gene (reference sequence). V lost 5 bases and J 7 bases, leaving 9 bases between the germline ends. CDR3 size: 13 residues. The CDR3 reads CASSGVGNSPLHF. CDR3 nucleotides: TGTGCCAGTAGTGGGGTTGGGAATTCACCCCTCCACTTT.

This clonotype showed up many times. The CDR3, as DNA: TGTGCCTGGAGTGTTTCTTTATCGGATACGCAGTATTTT. Its protein is CAWSVSLSDTQYF. The chain carries TRBV30 and TRBJ2-3; no firm D call. The CDR3 is made up of 13 amino acids. V was cut by 0 bases and J by 6 bases, with 10 bases left in between. Germline loops: CDR1 GTSNPN, CDR2 SVGIG (reference sequence).

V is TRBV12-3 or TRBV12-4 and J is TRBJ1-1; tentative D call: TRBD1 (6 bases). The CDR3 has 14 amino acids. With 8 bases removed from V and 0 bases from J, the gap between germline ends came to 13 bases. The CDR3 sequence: CASLYRAMNTEAFF. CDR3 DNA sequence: TGTGCCAGCCTATACAGGGCGATGAACACTGAAGCTTTCTTT.

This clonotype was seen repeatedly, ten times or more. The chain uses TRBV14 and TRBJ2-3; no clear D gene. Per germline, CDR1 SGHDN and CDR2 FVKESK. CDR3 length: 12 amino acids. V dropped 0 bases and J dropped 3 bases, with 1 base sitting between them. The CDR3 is CASSQETDTQYF. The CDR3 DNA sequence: TGTGCCAGCAGCCAAGAAACAGATACGCAGTATTTT.

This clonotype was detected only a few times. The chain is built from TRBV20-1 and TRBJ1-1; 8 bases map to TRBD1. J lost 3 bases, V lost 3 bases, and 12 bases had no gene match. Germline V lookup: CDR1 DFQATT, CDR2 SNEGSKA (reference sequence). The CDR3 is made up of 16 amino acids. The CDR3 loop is CSARDRVGGMDTEAFF. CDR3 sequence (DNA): TGCAGTGCTAGGGACAGGGTAGGTGGGATGGACACTGAAGCTTTCTTT.

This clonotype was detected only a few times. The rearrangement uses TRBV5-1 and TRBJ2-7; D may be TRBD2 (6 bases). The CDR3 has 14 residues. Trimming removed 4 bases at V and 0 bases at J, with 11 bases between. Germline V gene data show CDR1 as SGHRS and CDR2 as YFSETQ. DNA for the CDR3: TGCGCCAGCAGCCGAACTAGCCCCTCCTACGAGCAGTACTTC. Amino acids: CASSRTSPSYEQYF.

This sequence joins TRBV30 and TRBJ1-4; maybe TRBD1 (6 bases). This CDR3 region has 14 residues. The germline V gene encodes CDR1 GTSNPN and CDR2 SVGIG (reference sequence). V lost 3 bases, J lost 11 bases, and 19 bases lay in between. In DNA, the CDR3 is TGTGCCTGGAGCATCCAGGGGTCCAATCCGAAACTGTTTTTT. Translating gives CAWSIQGSNPKLFF.

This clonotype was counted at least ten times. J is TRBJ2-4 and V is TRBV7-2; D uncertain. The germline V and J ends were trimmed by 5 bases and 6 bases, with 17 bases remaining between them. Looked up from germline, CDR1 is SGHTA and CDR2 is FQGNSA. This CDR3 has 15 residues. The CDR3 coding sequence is TGTGCCAGCAGCGAAAACCGGGCCGTACGAAACATTCAGTACTTC. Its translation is CASSENRAVRNIQYF.

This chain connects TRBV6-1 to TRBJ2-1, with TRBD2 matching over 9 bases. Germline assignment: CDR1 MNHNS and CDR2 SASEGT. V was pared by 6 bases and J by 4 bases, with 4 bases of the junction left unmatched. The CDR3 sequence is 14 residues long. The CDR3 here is CASRMRGGYNEQFF. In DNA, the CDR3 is TGTGCCAGCAGGATGCGGGGGGGGTACAATGAGCAGTTCTTC.

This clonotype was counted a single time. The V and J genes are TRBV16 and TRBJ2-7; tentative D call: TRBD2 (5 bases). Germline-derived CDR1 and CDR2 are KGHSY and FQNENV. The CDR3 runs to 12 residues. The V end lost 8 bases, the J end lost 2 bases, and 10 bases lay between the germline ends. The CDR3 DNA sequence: TGTGCCAGCGGAGGATGCGCCTACGAGCAGTACTTC. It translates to CASGGCAYEQYF.